The 20 T cell receptor beta chains below come from one sample, sequenced in a study of somatic mutations in cytotoxic T cells in rheumatoid arthritis. Clones were sequenced by immunoSEQ multiplex PCR, and TCRdb holds only the in-frame ones, with some missing. The table lists about 11,000 clones, 79% of them singletons. The material sequenced was CD8+ T cells sorted from blood. Receptors were obtained from an adult with rheumatoid arthritis.

This clone is categorized as medium-sized. The V and J genes are TRBV4-3 and TRBJ1-2; the D gene is possibly TRBD1 (6 bases). V lost 3 bases to trimming and J lost 4 bases, with 21 bases between them. This CDR3 comprises 17 residues. Germline V gene lookup returns CDR1 LGHNA and CDR2 YSLEER. The CDR3 DNA reads as TGCGCCAGCAGCCAGAACCCTTGGGGGGGCTCGGGCTATGGCTACACCTTC. It translates to CASSQNPWGGSGYGYTF.

The chain has TRBV6-5 and TRBJ2-5; 8 bases are shared with TRBD2. The J call may be in error: the DNA end matches TRBJ2-7 better. Germline V gives CDR1 MNHEY, CDR2 SVGAGI. The CDR3 extends over 15 amino acids. CDR3 coding DNA: TGTGCCAGCAGTTACACCGGGACTAGCTCCTACGAGCAGTACTTC. This codes for CASSYTGTSSYEQYF.

The chain links TRBV19 to TRBJ2-1, with D perhaps TRBD1 (6 bases). This CDR3 is built from 15 residues. CDR1 is LNHDA, CDR2 SQIVND, per germline (reference sequence). Trimming left V 4 bases short and J 2 bases short, with 12 bases between. The CDR3 region has the DNA TGTGCCAGTAGTACCAGGGCAGGGGCCTACAATGAGCAGTTCTTC. It translates to CASSTRAGAYNEQFF.

J is TRBJ2-1 and V is TRBV10-3; a possible D gene is TRBD1 (6 bases). CDR1 is ENHRY, CDR2 SYGVKD, per germline. The CDR3 runs 15 residues. The germline V and J ends were trimmed by 2 bases and 7 bases, with 15 bases remaining between them. The CDR3 loop reads CAISESQTGGNEQFF. In DNA, the CDR3 is TGTGCCATCAGTGAGAGCCAGACAGGAGGAAATGAGCAGTTCTTC.

V usage is TRBV4-3 and J usage is TRBJ2-2; 8 bases match TRBD1. Trimming removed 4 bases from V and 1 base from J; junction bases left unmatched: 5. This CDR3 spans 16 amino acids. CDR1 is LGHNA, CDR2 YSLEER, per germline. In nucleotides, the CDR3 is TGCGCCAGCAGCCCCGGACAGGGTTTGAACACCGGGGAGCTGTTTTTT. Translation gives CASSPGQGLNTGELFF.

The rearrangement joins TRBV7-2 to TRBJ2-1; D possibly corresponds to TRBD1 (6 bases). The CDR3 covers 14 residues. CDR1 and CDR2 from the germline V gene are SGHTA and FQGNSA. Trimming shortened V by 5 bases and J by 5 bases, and 13 bases separated the two germline ends. The CDR3: CASSRMGADNEQFF. The CDR3 nucleotides read TGTGCCAGCAGCCGCATGGGGGCGGACAATGAGCAGTTCTTC.

The chain carries TRBV6-5 and TRBJ2-7, with 13 bases aligning to TRBD2. Germline loops: CDR1 MNHEY, CDR2 SVGAGI. The CDR3 extends over 15 amino acids. The trim removed 4 bases at V and 5 bases at J, leaving 5 bases unmatched. The CDR3 DNA reads TGTGCCAGCAGTTTCGGGACTAGCGGGAACGACGAGCAGTACTTC. Translation gives CASSFGTSGNDEQYF.

The chain is built from TRBV7-9 and TRBJ1-1, with 8 bases identical to TRBD1. Germline loops: CDR1 SEHNR, CDR2 FQNEAQ (reference sequence). The V and J ends lost 5 bases and 1 base, in that order; junction bases with no gene match: 12. The length of the CDR3 is 17 residues. The CDR3 region is CASSVGTGGISNTEAFF. The CDR3 DNA reads as TGTGCCAGCAGCGTGGGGACAGGTGGGATTTCGAACACTGAAGCTTTCTTT.

This sequence joins TRBV5-6 and TRBJ2-5; a weak D match, TRBD2 (5 bases). The length of the CDR3 is 14 residues. Germline values: CDR1 SGHDT, CDR2 YYEEEE. V shed 0 bases and J shed 5 bases, with 11 bases lying between them. CDR3 bases: TGTGCCAGCAGCTTGGGTGGGAGTGGTGAGACCCAGTACTTC. Protein sequence: CASSLGGSGETQYF.

The chain has TRBV4-3 and TRBJ2-6, with D possibly matching TRBD1 (6 bases). Germline assignment: CDR1 LGHNA and CDR2 YSLEER. The CDR3 has 17 residues. V was pared by 1 base and J by 4 bases, with 14 bases between. CDR3 nucleotide sequence: TGCGCCAGCAGCCAAGTATCGACAGGAACCGGGGCCAACGTCCTGACTTTC. Its protein product is CASSQVSTGTGANVLTF.

The table lists this clone with a count of one. The rearrangement links TRBV4-3 to TRBJ2-1, with D perhaps assigned TRBD1 or TRBD2 (5 bases each). Germline CDR1 LGHNA, CDR2 YSLEER. V was pared by 5 bases and J by 7 bases, with 18 bases between. CDR3 size: 15 residues. This CDR3 reads CASSKLGDRGNEQFF. CDR3 in DNA: TGCGCCAGCAGCAAACTAGGGGACCGAGGGAATGAGCAGTTCTTC.

The V call is TRBV5-1, the J call TRBJ2-7, with 8 bases fitting TRBD1. This CDR3 comprises 16 residues. Germline-derived CDR1 and CDR2 are SGHRS and YFSETQ. V lost 4 bases and J lost 0; bases outside the gene matches: 9. CDR3 DNA sequence: TGCGCCAGCAGCGTACAGGGGGTGCCCCCCTCCTACGAGCAGTACTTC. This translates into CASSVQGVPPSYEQYF.

The rearrangement links TRBV7-9 to TRBJ2-7, with 9 bases identical to TRBD1. Germline trimming cut 3 bases from V and 0 bases from J; bases unmatched to any gene: 0. CDR1 is SEHNR and CDR2 is FQNEAQ in the germline V gene (reference sequence). The CDR3 extends over 14 amino acids. CDR3 protein: CASSLTGGSYEQYF. The CDR3 nucleotides are TGTGCCAGCAGCTTGACAGGGGGCTCCTACGAGCAGTACTTC.

The J gene is TRBJ1-1, the V gene TRBV14; D might be TRBD1 (5 bases). Trimming took 0 bases from V and 3 from J, leaving 14 bases between them. The length of the CDR3 is 16 residues. CDR1 SGHDN and CDR2 FVKESK come from the germline V gene. The CDR3 protein is CASSQELGQGDTEAFF. The CDR3 nucleotides read TGTGCCAGCAGCCAAGAGTTGGGGCAGGGAGACACTGAAGCTTTCTTT.

The chain couples TRBV13 to TRBJ2-7; D gene uncertain. The CDR3 is made up of 13 amino acids. Germline V gene data show CDR1 as PRHDT and CDR2 as FYEKMQ (reference sequence). V lost 5 bases and J 0 bases, leaving 8 bases between the germline ends. The CDR3 loop reads CASSPGVSYEQYF. The CDR3 coding sequence is TGTGCCAGCAGCCCTGGGGTCTCCTACGAGCAGTACTTC.

Only one count was recorded for this clone. The chain has TRBV5-1 and TRBJ1-1; 9 bases agree with TRBD1. V lost 4 bases, J lost 5 bases, and 6 bases stayed unmatched. Germline V CDR1 and CDR2: SGHRS, YFSETQ. The CDR3 runs 14 residues. Here the CDR3 reads CASSPDRGSTEAFF. The DNA for the CDR3 is TGCGCCAGCAGCCCGGACAGGGGCTCTACTGAAGCTTTCTTT.

This clone was counted only a few times. This chain joins TRBV9 and TRBJ2-3; D may match TRBD1 or TRBD2 (5 bases each). The ends were cut back, 0 bases at V and 8 bases at J, with 16 bases in the middle. This CDR3 has 15 amino acids. Germline V gene sequence: CDR1 SGDLS, CDR2 YYNGEE. In nucleotides, the CDR3 is TGTGCCAGCAGCGTAGGAGGGTTGGGCAGGGTTACGCAGTATTTT. Translation gives CASSVGGLGRVTQYF.

The table lists this clone with a few counts. The V gene is TRBV6-5, the J gene TRBJ1-1; D is unclear. Germline V gene sequence: CDR1 MNHEY, CDR2 SVGAGI. This CDR3 is built from 13 residues. V lost 0 bases and J 3 bases, leaving 5 bases between the germline ends. CDR3 bases: TGTGCCAGCAGTTACTCATCATACACTGAAGCTTTCTTT. Protein product: CASSYSSYTEAFF.

This clone was counted once. The chain carries TRBV5-4 and TRBJ1-1; 9 positions match TRBD1. J gave up 5 bases and V 5 bases, and 10 bases lay outside the gene matches. The V gene's germline CDR1 is SGHNT and CDR2 YYREEE (reference sequence). The length of the CDR3 is 15 residues. This chain's CDR3 is CASRLRTGGNTEAFF. The CDR3 DNA follows: TGTGCCAGCAGACTAAGAACAGGGGGCAATACTGAAGCTTTCTTT.

In its sample, this clone was seen once. This chain joins TRBV11-2 and TRBJ2-7; no firm D call. V gave up 8 bases and J gave up 0 bases, with 8 bases separating them. This CDR3 comprises 12 residues. CDR1 and CDR2 from the germline V gene are SGHAT and FQNNGV. DNA of the CDR3: TGTGCCAGCGCCACCTTCTCCTACGAGCAGTACTTC. Its translation: CASATFSYEQYF.